What follows is one T cell receptor beta chain and its context. This sample is drawn from a study of blood T cell repertoires in COVID-19. Across the study: PBMCs, B-cell-depleted T cells, or T cells provided the cDNA or gDNA that made up the material.

Assignment of participants to cohorts was predicated upon participant-reported clinical history. As processed by the authors: The authors estimated nucleated cell counts from reference gene primer amplification. Sequencing used immunoSEQ multiplex PCR; TCRdb keeps in-frame clones, though not all of them. That table gives V, J and clone size, and the DNA gave D and trimming. This repertoire shows 200,000 to 300,000 clones, approximately 84% found once; its top ten account for 3.3%. This CDR3 spans 16 amino acids. Germline CDR1 and CDR2: SGHVS and FNYEAQ. Trimming removed 5 bases from V and 4 bases from J, with 17 bases in between.

This TCR was recovered from a middle-aged woman with acute COVID-19. The chain is built from TRBV7-6 and TRBJ2-2; D might be TRBD2 (6 bases). The material sequenced was PBMCs or T cells enriched from blood (not recorded which). CDR3 coding DNA: TGTGCCAGCAGCCCGACTTTGCGGGAAGTCACCGGGGAGCTGTTTTTT. Its translation: CASSPTLREVTGELFF. Filled out from reference TRBV7-6 and TRBJ2-2, the complete variable domain reads GAGVSQSPRYKVTKRGQDVALRCDPISGHVSLYWYRQALGQGPEFLTYFNYEAQQDKSGLPNDRFSAERPEGSISTLTIQRTEQRDSAMYRCASSPTLREVTGELFFGEGSRLTVL.